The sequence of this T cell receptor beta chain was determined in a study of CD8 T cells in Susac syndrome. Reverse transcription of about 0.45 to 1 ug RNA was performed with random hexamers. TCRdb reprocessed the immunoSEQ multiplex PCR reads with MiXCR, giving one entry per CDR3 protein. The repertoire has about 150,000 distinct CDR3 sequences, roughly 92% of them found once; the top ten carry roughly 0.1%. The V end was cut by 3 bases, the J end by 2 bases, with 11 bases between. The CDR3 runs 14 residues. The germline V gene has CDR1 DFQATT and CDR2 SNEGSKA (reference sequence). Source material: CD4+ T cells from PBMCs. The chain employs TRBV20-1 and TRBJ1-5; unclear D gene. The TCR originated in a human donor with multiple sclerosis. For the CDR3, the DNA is TGCAGTGCTAGTCGGCAGTTGGGCAATCAGCCCCAGCATTTT. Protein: CSASRQLGNQPQHF.